These 20 T cell receptor beta chains came from one sample sequenced in a study of blood T cell repertoires in COVID-19. Produced via immunoSEQ multiplex PCR; TCRdb's table is partial and in-frame only. The sample records about 210,000 clones, 70% to 90% being singletons. Input material: peripheral blood. These receptors were collected from a man aged 60-69 years with COVID-19, enrolled during active disease.

The rearrangement uses TRBV2 and TRBJ2-7; 11 bases are shared with TRBD2. The trim removed 1 base at V and 2 bases at J, leaving 7 bases unmatched. The CDR3 length is 17 residues. Per the germline V gene, CDR1 is SNHLY and CDR2 is FYNNEI. The CDR3 loop is CASSEGGSGRVAYEQYF. CDR3 bases: TGTGCCAGCAGTGAAGGTGGTAGCGGGAGGGTGGCCTACGAGCAGTACTTC.

The CDR3 nucleotides are TGTGCCAGCAGCGTAGGTCGGACAGCTAATGAAAAACTGTTTTTT. Translation gives CASSVGRTANEKLFF. This chain uses TRBV9 with TRBJ1-4; TRBD1 might be the D (6 bases). CDR3 length: 15 amino acids. With 0 bases removed from V and 3 bases from J, the gap between germline ends came to 9 bases. CDR1 is SGDLS, CDR2 YYNGEE, per germline.

V is TRBV5-1 and J is TRBJ1-4, with 9 nucleotides matching TRBD1. After removal of 2 bases from V and 3 bases from J, the junction contained 5 bases not matched to a gene. Germline CDR1 is SGHRS and CDR2 is YFSETQ. There are 16 residues in the CDR3. The CDR3 spells CASSLQGAEANEKLFF. The CDR3 nucleotides are TGCGCCAGCAGCTTACAGGGGGCTGAGGCTAATGAAAAACTGTTTTTT.

J is TRBJ1-2 and V is TRBV4-2, with D unclear. Germline V gene sequence: CDR1 LGHNA, CDR2 YNFKEQ. The V and J ends lost 0 bases and 4 bases respectively, with 9 bases between them. The CDR3 extends over 14 amino acids. In nucleotides, the CDR3 is TGTGCCAGCAGCCAAGACAGTACCGCCTATGGCTACACCTTC. It yields the protein CASSQDSTAYGYTF.

The chain is built from TRBV5-1 and TRBJ2-1; 8 nucleotides line up with TRBD1. V dropped 4 bases and J dropped 0; count of bases not matched to a gene: 6. Germline V gene data show CDR1 as SGHRS and CDR2 as YFSETQ. This CDR3 contains 16 residues. The CDR3, as DNA: TGCGCCAGCAGCGTGGGACAGGCCAGCTCCTACAATGAGCAGTTCTTC. This encodes CASSVGQASSYNEQFF.

The chain recombines TRBV5-5 with TRBJ1-4, with D possibly being TRBD1 (5 bases). The germline V gene encodes CDR1 SGHKS and CDR2 YYEKEE (reference sequence). CDR3 length: 14 amino acids. Trimming removed 2 bases from V and 4 bases from J, with 9 bases in between. The chain's CDR3 is CASSFWGSNEKLFF. CDR3 DNA sequence: TGTGCCAGCAGCTTTTGGGGCAGTAATGAAAAACTGTTTTTT.

The rearrangement links TRBV6-5 to TRBJ1-1; possible D gene TRBD1, 6 bases. This CDR3 has 13 amino acids. The germline V and J ends were trimmed by 1 base and 6 bases, with 9 bases remaining between them. From germline, CDR1 is MNHEY and CDR2 SVGAGI. CDR3 residues: CASSYFAGAEAFF. CDR3 bases: TGTGCCAGCAGTTACTTCGCAGGGGCTGAAGCTTTCTTT.

The chain has TRBV28 and TRBJ2-7; 7 bases fit TRBD2. The CDR3 is 16 residues long. The junction had 9 bases not matched to a gene; V was cut back by 2 bases and J by 2 bases. Germline loops: CDR1 MDHEN, CDR2 SYDVKM. The chain's CDR3 is CASSLGLLAVPYEQYF. CDR3 sequence (DNA): TGTGCCAGCAGTTTAGGGCTCCTAGCGGTCCCCTACGAGCAGTACTTC.

This chain links TRBV7-9 with TRBJ2-3; 9 bases match TRBD1. This CDR3 has 16 residues. V dropped 5 bases and J dropped 4; count of bases not matched to a gene: 10. Germline CDR1 SEHNR, CDR2 FQNEAQ (reference sequence). CDR3 in DNA: TGTGCCAGCAGCACTTACAGGGGGCGCAGCGCAGATACGCAGTATTTT. Its translation: CASSTYRGRSADTQYF.

The chain combines TRBV7-6 with TRBJ2-7; tentative D call: TRBD1 (5 bases). V shed 4 bases and J shed 3 bases, with 13 bases lying between them. This CDR3 spans 14 amino acids. Germline-derived CDR1 and CDR2 are SGHVS and FNYEAQ. The CDR3 bases are TGTGCCAGCAGCTCCCATATTCAGGGCTACGAGCAGTACTTC. This codes for CASSSHIQGYEQYF.

The rearrangement joins TRBV7-2 to TRBJ1-4; maybe TRBD1 (6 bases). This CDR3 region has 15 residues. CDR1 is SGHTA, CDR2 FQGNSA, per germline. The ends were cut back, 2 bases at V and 5 bases at J, with 12 bases in the middle. This chain's CDR3 is CASSLKRTANEKLFF. Written as DNA, the CDR3 is TGTGCCAGCAGCTTAAAGAGGACAGCGAATGAAAAACTGTTTTTT.

A note on this clone: The sample contains more than one DNA sequence encoding this CDR3. The rearrangement links TRBV6-2 or TRBV6-3 to TRBJ1-5; possibly TRBD1 for D (6 bases). The CDR3 totals 15 residues. V was shortened by 0 bases and J by 7 bases, with 13 bases between the two germline ends. The V gene's germline CDR1 is MNHEY and CDR2 SVGEGT. The CDR3 bases are TGTGCCAGCAGTTACTCGGGCGCGACAGGACAGCCCCAGCATTTT. Protein product: CASSYSGATGQPQHF.

The rearrangement links TRBV4-2 to TRBJ2-3; D might be TRBD2 (5 bases). There are 15 residues in the CDR3. Trimming pared 4 bases from V and 4 bases from J, leaving 15 bases between. CDR1 and CDR2 (germline): LGHNA, YNFKEQ. The CDR3: CASSPEGTESDTQYF. CDR3 sequence (DNA): TGTGCCAGCAGCCCCGAGGGAACGGAGTCAGATACGCAGTATTTT.

The chain couples TRBV2 to TRBJ1-2; TRBD1 aligns across 7 bases. Germline V gives CDR1 SNHLY, CDR2 FYNNEI. This CDR3 region has 15 residues. With V trimmed by 1 base and J by 3 bases, 5 bases remained unmatched. CDR3 nucleotide sequence: TGTGCCAGCAGTGAAGGACAGGGATTGTACTATGGCTACACCTTC. This gives the protein CASSEGQGLYYGYTF.

This clone appeared a single time. Other DNA sequences of this sample code for an identical CDR3. CDR3: CASSLGQGAYEQYF. The CDR3 region has the DNA TGTGCCAGCAGCTTGGGACAGGGCGCCTACGAGCAGTACTTC. The chain is built from TRBV5-8 and TRBJ2-7, with TRBD1 matching 7 bases. The ends lost 0 bases at V and 2 bases at J; junction bases unmatched: 2. The CDR3 loop spans 14 amino acids. Germline-derived CDR1 and CDR2 are SGHTS and YDEGEE.

V is TRBV28 and J is TRBJ1-3; 8 bases are a match to TRBD1. V was clipped by 10 bases and J by 0 bases; unmatched bases: 8. CDR1 and CDR2 (germline): MDHEN, SYDVKM. This CDR3 is built from 15 residues. The CDR3 spells CATGHGQGSGNTIYF. CDR3 in DNA: TGTGCCACCGGTCACGGACAGGGCTCTGGAAACACCATATATTTT. The entire variable domain, with the rest obtained from reference TRBV28 and TRBJ1-3, is as follows: DVKVTQSSRYLVKRTGEKVFLECVQDMDHENMFWYRQDPGLGLRLIYFSYDVKMKEKGDIPEGYSVSREKKERFSLILESASTNQTSMYLCATGHGQGSGNTIYFGEGSWLTVV.

This sequence joins TRBV10-1 and TRBJ1-3; tentatively, D is TRBD1 (6 bases). The CDR3 extends over 15 amino acids. Germline CDR1 WNHNN, CDR2 SYGVQD (reference sequence). Trimming shortened V by 6 bases and J by 0 bases, and 12 bases separated the two germline ends. CDR3 DNA: TGCGCCAGCAGACCCAGGACAGACTCTGGAAACACCATATATTTT. Protein sequence: CASRPRTDSGNTIYF.

The chain employs TRBV5-4 and TRBJ2-7; D possibly corresponds to TRBD2 (7 bases). Germline assignment: CDR1 SGHNT and CDR2 YYREEE (reference sequence). V lost 0 bases and J 2 bases, leaving 15 bases between the germline ends. This CDR3 has 16 residues. The CDR3 here is CASSLGGLAATYEQYF. The CDR3 DNA sequence: TGTGCCAGCAGCTTGGGGGGGCTAGCGGCTACCTACGAGCAGTACTTC. Supplemented by reference TRBV5-4 and TRBJ2-7, the full variable domain reads ETGVTQSPTHLIKTRGQQVTLRCSSQSGHNTVSWYQQALGQGPQFIFQYYREEENGRGNFPPRFSGLQFPNYSSELNVNALELDDSALYLCASSLGGLAATYEQYFGPGTRLTVT.

The V gene is TRBV19, the J gene TRBJ1-1, with 9 bases that match TRBD1. The V and J ends lost 5 bases and 5 bases, in that order; junction bases with no gene match: 6. This CDR3 has 14 amino acids. Germline V CDR1 and CDR2: LNHDA, SQIVND (reference sequence). CDR3: CASSLTGGSTEAFF. CDR3 nucleotide sequence: TGTGCCAGTAGTCTAACAGGGGGCAGTACTGAAGCTTTCTTT.

The chain employs TRBV5-1 and TRBJ1-6, with TRBD1 identical over 9 bases. This CDR3 has 14 residues. Trimming at V came to 1 base and at J to 8 bases, leaving 1 base not matched to a gene. CDR1 and CDR2 (germline): SGHRS, YFSETQ. The CDR3 protein is CASSLTGGDSPLHF. Here the CDR3 DNA reads TGCGCCAGCAGCTTGACAGGGGGCGATTCACCCCTCCACTTT.